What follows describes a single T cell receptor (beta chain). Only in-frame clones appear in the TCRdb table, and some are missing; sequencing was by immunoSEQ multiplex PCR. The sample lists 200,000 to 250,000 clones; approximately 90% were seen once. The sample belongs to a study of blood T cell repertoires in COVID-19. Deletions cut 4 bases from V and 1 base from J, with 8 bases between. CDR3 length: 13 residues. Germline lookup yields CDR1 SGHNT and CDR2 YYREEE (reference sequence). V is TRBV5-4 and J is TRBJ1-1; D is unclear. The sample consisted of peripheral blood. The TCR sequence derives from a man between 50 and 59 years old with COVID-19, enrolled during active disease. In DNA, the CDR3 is TGTGCCAGCAGCAAAGACTCGAACACTGAAGCTTTCTTT. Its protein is CASSKDSNTEAFF.